This entry concerns a single T cell receptor (beta chain). The CDR3 is made up of 13 amino acids. Trimming shortened V by 1 base and J by 6 bases, and 9 bases separated the two germline ends. The protocol was immunoSEQ multiplex PCR, while the TCRdb copy is restricted to in-frame clones and leaves out a portion. Seen here are about 150,000 clones, about nine tenths observed once, and the top ten hold over 1.5%. This sample is part of a study of T cell responses to AZD1222 COVID-19 vaccine. The sequence was obtained from an adult in good health. The rearrangement links TRBV12-3 or TRBV12-4 to TRBJ1-2, with D tentatively TRBD1 (5 bases). The sample in question was peripheral blood, obtained on day 0 of AZD1222 vaccination. CDR3 region: CASSLVRANGYTF. The CDR3 nucleotides read TGTGCCAGCAGTTTAGTCAGGGCCAATGGCTACACCTTC.